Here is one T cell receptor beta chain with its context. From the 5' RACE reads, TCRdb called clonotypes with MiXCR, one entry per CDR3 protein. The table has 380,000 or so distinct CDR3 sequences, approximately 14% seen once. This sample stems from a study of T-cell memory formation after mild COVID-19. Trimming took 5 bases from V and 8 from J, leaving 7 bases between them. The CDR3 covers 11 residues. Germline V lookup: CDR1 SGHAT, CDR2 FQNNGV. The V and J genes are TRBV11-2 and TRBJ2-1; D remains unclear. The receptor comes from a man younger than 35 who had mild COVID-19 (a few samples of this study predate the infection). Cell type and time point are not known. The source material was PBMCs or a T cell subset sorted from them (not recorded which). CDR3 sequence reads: CASSLWDEQFF. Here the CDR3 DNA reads TGTGCCAGCAGCCTGTGGGATGAGCAGTTCTTC.